These 27 T cell receptor beta chains were all obtained from the same sample, sequenced in a study of CD4 T cells in relation to SARS-CoV-2 and coronaviruses. Using immunoSEQ multiplex PCR, the repertoire was profiled, and TCRdb retains in-frame clones only, with some absent. Of some 64,000 clones in the sample, 94% were seen once. The unexposed donors gave CD4+ T cells in 2011-2018, prior to COVID-19. The sequenced sample consisted of naive CD4+ T cells from PBMCs. Subset specified: naive CD4+ T cells isolated by negative enrichment. These receptor sequences come from a human donor in good health.

This chain links TRBV6-5 with TRBJ1-4; 7 bases are a match to TRBD1. The CDR3 is 14 residues long. Germline values: CDR1 MNHEY, CDR2 SVGAGI. The ends lost 6 bases at V and 3 bases at J; junction bases unmatched: 4. CDR3 amino acids: CASRGTAANEKLFF. Here the CDR3 DNA reads TGTGCCAGCAGGGGGACAGCGGCTAATGAAAAACTGTTTTTT.

The gene calls are TRBV5-1 and TRBJ2-1; 7 bases match TRBD2. CDR1 is SGHRS and CDR2 is YFSETQ in the germline V gene. The CDR3 has 15 amino acids. The V gene end was trimmed by 4 bases and the J gene end by 2 bases; junction bases not matched to a gene: 6. The CDR3: CASSRGGSTYNEQFF. The DNA of the CDR3 is TGCGCCAGCAGCCGCGGCGGGAGCACCTACAATGAGCAGTTCTTC.

The chain links TRBV24-1 to TRBJ2-5; 7 bases align to TRBD1. This CDR3 has 17 residues. Losses at the gene ends were 2 bases for V and 1 base for J; bases not matched to a gene: 9. Germline CDR1 KGHDR, CDR2 SFDVKD. CDR3 in amino acids: CATSDYLDRVLQETQYF. In nucleotides, the CDR3 is TGTGCCACCAGTGATTACCTCGACAGGGTCCTCCAAGAGACCCAGTACTTC.

The chain combines TRBV9 with TRBJ2-7; D not certain. This CDR3 comprises 13 residues. Trimming took 4 bases from V and 3 from J, leaving 11 bases between them. Germline CDR1 SGDLS, CDR2 YYNGEE. The CDR3 DNA reads as TGTGCCAGCAGCTCAGTAGCCGACTACGAGCAGTACTTC. Residues: CASSSVADYEQYF.

The rearrangement joins TRBV4-1 to TRBJ2-2, with D possibly TRBD2 on 6 matching bases. The germline V gene encodes CDR1 MGHRA and CDR2 YSYEKL. CDR3 length equals 16 residues. The V gene lost 6 bases and the J gene lost 0 bases, with 14 bases spanning the gap. The CDR3 sequence is CASSPRGGTNTGELFF. CDR3 nucleotide sequence: TGCGCCAGCAGTCCGCGTGGGGGGACGAACACCGGGGAGCTGTTTTTT.

The rearrangement joins TRBV5-6 to TRBJ2-3, with no clear D. The CDR3 extends over 18 amino acids. Per germline, CDR1 SGHDT and CDR2 YYEEEE. V lost 2 bases to trimming and J lost 0 bases, with 19 bases between them. CDR3 nucleotide sequence: TGTGCCAGCAGCTTCGACCTTCTTGGAGCTACTAGCACAGATACGCAGTATTTT. Amino acids: CASSFDLLGATSTDTQYF.

This chain uses TRBV7-2 with TRBJ2-7; 11 bases map to TRBD2. Germline V gene lookup returns CDR1 SGHTA and CDR2 FQGNSA. The length of the CDR3 is 15 residues. The junction had 1 base not matched to a gene; V was cut back by 1 base and J by 2 bases. CDR3 in amino acids: CASSLELAGAYEQYF. The CDR3 coding sequence is TGTGCCAGCAGCTTAGAACTAGCGGGAGCCTACGAGCAGTACTTC.

The chain recombines TRBV19 with TRBJ1-5; 7 bases align to TRBD1. This CDR3 region has 16 residues. Germline values: CDR1 LNHDA, CDR2 SQIVND (reference sequence). J was trimmed by 4 bases and V by 6 bases; bases with no gene match: 12. The CDR3 spells CASRISQGEGNQPQHF. CDR3 nucleotide sequence: TGTGCCAGTAGGATATCCCAGGGGGAAGGGAATCAGCCCCAGCATTTT.

V is TRBV9 and J is TRBJ2-1; TRBD2 is a possible D gene (5 bases). CDR3 length: 17 amino acids. Germline CDR1 and CDR2: SGDLS and YYNGEE. V gave up 0 bases and J gave up 0 bases, with 13 bases separating them. The chain's CDR3 is CASSVELSGRSYNEQFF. CDR3 sequence (DNA): TGTGCCAGCAGCGTAGAGTTGAGCGGACGCTCCTACAATGAGCAGTTCTTC.

This clone occurred once. The chain joins TRBV18 to TRBJ2-7; 15 nucleotides agree with TRBD2. V shed 3 bases, J shed 0 bases, and the junction held 3 bases outside the gene matches. The germline V gene has CDR1 KGHSH and CDR2 LQKENI. The CDR3 totals 17 residues. The CDR3 DNA is TGTGCCAGCTCACCCGGACTAGCGGGAGGGAGCTCCTACGAGCAGTACTTC. Translation gives CASSPGLAGGSSYEQYF.

This rearrangement joins TRBV28 to TRBJ1-2; possibly TRBD1 for D (6 bases). Between the trimmed V and J ends, which lost 3 bases and 7 bases, there was a span of 12 bases. This CDR3 is built from 13 residues. The germline CDR1 and CDR2 sequences are MDHEN and SYDVKM. Here the CDR3 DNA reads TGTGCCAGCAGTTTGGTCAGGGGAAGTGGCTACACCTTC. It translates to CASSLVRGSGYTF.

J is TRBJ1-1 and V is TRBV28; the D is unclear. The CDR3 extends over 10 amino acids. Germline CDR1 MDHEN, CDR2 SYDVKM. V was clipped by 8 bases and J by 2 bases, with 3 bases between them. The CDR3 sequence is CASGNTEAFF. The CDR3 DNA reads as TGTGCCAGCGGTAACACTGAAGCTTTCTTT.

The V gene is TRBV6-5, the J gene TRBJ1-2; weak D call: TRBD1 (5 bases). The CDR3 consists of 13 residues. Germline CDR1 reads MNHEY; CDR2 reads SVGAGI. Trimming removed 5 bases from V and 4 bases from J, with 11 bases in between. The CDR3 DNA is TGTGCCAGCAGTCCCGATGGGACCTATGGCTACACCTTC. Translating it yields CASSPDGTYGYTF.

This chain joins TRBV28 and TRBJ1-1; no firm D call. The ends were cut back, 8 bases at V and 0 bases at J, with 4 bases in the middle. CDR3 length: 11 amino acids. CDR1 MDHEN and CDR2 SYDVKM come from the germline V gene. CDR3 amino acids: CASELNTEAFF. CDR3 DNA sequence: TGTGCCAGCGAGTTGAACACTGAAGCTTTCTTT.

Points on this clone: Compared with germline, one end of the junction differs, possibly owing to a read error. V is TRBV28 and J is TRBJ2-7, with TRBD1 matching 8 bases. The CDR3 loop spans 11 amino acids. CDR1 and CDR2 from the germline V gene are MDHEN and SYDVKM. The CDR3 region has the DNA TGTGCCAGCAGTTTCAAACAGGGGGTTAACTTC. Its translation is CASSFKQGVNF.

The V call is TRBV7-2, the J call TRBJ2-2; 12 bases agree with TRBD2. This CDR3 contains 16 residues. V was pared by 3 bases and J by 4 bases, with 3 bases of the junction left unmatched. CDR1 SGHTA and CDR2 FQGNSA come from the germline V gene. This chain's CDR3 is CASSFGLAGSTGELFF. CDR3 coding DNA: TGTGCCAGCAGCTTCGGACTAGCGGGGAGCACCGGGGAGCTGTTTTTT.

Comments on this clone: Other nucleotide sequences in the sample specify the same CDR3. The V and J genes are TRBV3-1 (or the pseudogene TRBV3-2) and TRBJ2-1, with TRBD1 identical over 7 bases. The V gene's germline CDR1 is LGHDT and CDR2 YNNKEL (reference sequence). V shed 1 base, J shed 7 bases, and the junction held 4 bases outside the gene matches. This CDR3 contains 14 residues. CDR3 bases: TGTGCCAGCAGCCAAGGGACAGGACGTAATGAGCAGTTCTTC. Translating it yields CASSQGTGRNEQFF.

This chain connects TRBV3-1 (or the pseudogene TRBV3-2) to TRBJ1-4; D might be TRBD1 (6 bases). The V end was cut by 0 bases, the J end by 10 bases, with 15 bases between. The germline V gene has CDR1 LGHDT and CDR2 YNNKEL (reference sequence). CDR3 size: 15 residues. The CDR3 loop is CASSQEQGSIGKLFF. In DNA form, the CDR3 reads TGTGCCAGCAGCCAAGAACAGGGTTCGATAGGAAAACTGTTTTTT.

The chain uses TRBV5-8 and TRBJ2-4, with 8 bases that match TRBD1. Trimming took 4 bases from V and 0 from J; bases not matched to a gene: 6. Looked up from germline, CDR1 is SGHTS and CDR2 is YDEGEE. CDR3 length equals 16 residues. The CDR3 DNA reads as TGTGCCAGCAGCCAGGGACAGGTCCTAGCCAAAAACATTCAGTACTTC. Protein product: CASSQGQVLAKNIQYF.

The chain combines TRBV5-1 with TRBJ2-5; D is perhaps TRBD1 or TRBD2 (7 bases each). Germline V gives CDR1 SGHRS, CDR2 YFSETQ. The CDR3 has 15 residues. V lost 4 bases and J lost 0, with 13 bases in between. The CDR3 spells CASSPGGAYQETQYF. The CDR3 DNA sequence: TGCGCCAGCAGCCCAGGGGGGGCATACCAAGAGACCCAGTACTTC. The whole variable domain, filled in from reference TRBV5-1 and TRBJ2-5, reads KAGVTQTPRYLIKTRGQQVTLSCSPISGHRSVSWYQQTPGQGLQFLFEYFSETQRNKGNFPGRFSGRQFSNSRSEMNVSTLELGDSALYLCASSPGGAYQETQYFGPGTRLLVL.

This clone appeared once. The chain carries TRBV6-5 and TRBJ1-3, with D maybe TRBD1 (5 bases). The germline V gene has CDR1 MNHEY and CDR2 SVGAGI. The V end lost 7 bases, the J end lost 0 bases, and 10 bases lay between the germline ends. This CDR3 has 14 residues. The CDR3 bases are TGTGCCAGCACCGTTACAGGCTCTGGAAACACCATATATTTT. Protein: CASTVTGSGNTIYF.

This clone was detected only once. CDR3 sequence reads: CASSILGNTEAFF. CDR3 in DNA: TGTGCCAGCAGTATCCTGGGGAACACTGAAGCTTTCTTT. The rearrangement links TRBV28 to TRBJ1-1; no reliable D call. Trimming removed 5 bases at V and 1 base at J, with 8 bases between. This CDR3 comprises 13 residues. CDR1 is MDHEN and CDR2 is SYDVKM in the germline V gene.

The V call is TRBV18, the J call TRBJ2-7; perhaps TRBD2 as D (7 bases). Looked up from germline, CDR1 is KGHSH and CDR2 is LQKENI. The germline V and J ends were trimmed by 1 base and 1 base, with 17 bases remaining between them. This CDR3 is 17 amino acids long. Here the CDR3 reads CASSPLSAGGPSYEQYF. DNA of the CDR3: TGTGCCAGCTCACCACTCAGTGCCGGGGGGCCTTCCTACGAGCAGTACTTC.

The V and J genes are TRBV19 and TRBJ2-2; 10 bases agree with TRBD2. The CDR3 has 15 residues. V shed 7 bases, J shed 4 bases, and the junction held 6 bases outside the gene matches. CDR1 and CDR2 (germline): LNHDA, SQIVND (reference sequence). The CDR3 reads CASILAGVSTGELFF. In nucleotides, the CDR3 is TGTGCCAGTATCCTAGCGGGAGTTTCCACCGGGGAGCTGTTTTTT.

The count of this clone is one. The chain links TRBV4-1 to TRBJ2-6, with D unresolved. The germline V gene encodes CDR1 MGHRA and CDR2 YSYEKL. This CDR3 spans 18 amino acids. With 4 bases removed from V and 0 bases from J, the gap between germline ends came to 16 bases. CDR3 protein: CASSLRQVTNSGANVLTF. In nucleotides, the CDR3 is TGCGCCAGCAGCCTGCGGCAGGTCACAAACTCTGGGGCCAACGTCCTGACTTTC.

This clone came up once. The chain joins TRBV10-1 to TRBJ2-1; D is undetermined. From germline, CDR1 is WNHNN and CDR2 SYGVQD (reference sequence). The CDR3 consists of 15 residues. The V gene lost 2 bases and the J gene lost 4 bases, with 12 bases spanning the gap. CDR3 residues: CASSEPANRYNEQFF. The CDR3 DNA follows: TGCGCCAGCAGTGAGCCGGCTAACCGATACAATGAGCAGTTCTTC.

The CDR3 DNA is TGTGCCATATCCGGCCCAGGGGTGCAAGAGACCCAGTACTTC. This codes for CAISGPGVQETQYF. This chain links TRBV10-3 with TRBJ2-5, with TRBD1 as a possible D gene (6 bases). This CDR3 has 14 residues. V was pared by 9 bases and J by 2 bases, with 16 bases between. Germline-derived CDR1 and CDR2 are ENHRY and SYGVKD.